A selection of T cell receptor beta chains follows, all from one sample in a study of response to subunit inactivated influenza vaccine. TCRdb fed the RT-PCR reads into MiXCR, producing one record per CDR3 protein. The repertoire includes around 250,000 distinct CDR3 sequences, roughly an eighth of them detected once, and 7.5% to 10% sits in the top ten. The sequencing here drew on non-naive T cells sorted from PBMCs, taken roughly 15 days before vaccination. The receptors were sampled from a man aged 45-65 years who received an inactivated influenza vaccine. CDR3s include the opening cysteine and the closing phenylalanine or tryptophan. Fields, in order: J gene, V gene, clone size, D gene, CDR3 DNA, CDR3 protein. D genes are given only for firm matches. Size tells how often a clone was seen (once, few, many) or the class of an expanded clone, and some rows leave it out.

TRBJ1-2 | TRBV6-2/TRBV6-3 | few | NA | TGTGCCAGCAGGGGACTGAACTATGGCTACACCTTC | CASRGLNYGYTF
TRBJ1-5 | TRBV19 | NA | NA | TGTGCCAGTAGTATCACAACGGATCAGCCCCAGCATTTT | CASSITTDQPQHF
TRBJ2-3 | TRBV24-1 | NA | TRBD2 | TGTGCCACCAGTGACCACGGGACTACGGGGACAGATACGCAGTATTTT | CATSDHGTTGTDTQYF
TRBJ2-4 | TRBV6-9 | NA | NA | TGTGCCAGCAGTTATGGGCAGGGGATAGCCAAAAACATTCAGTACTTC | CASSYGQGIAKNIQYF
TRBJ2-5 | TRBV5-1 | few | NA | TGCGCCAGCAGCTTGGGTGCGATTAGCGCTGGAGAGACCCAGTACTTC | CASSLGAISAGETQYF
TRBJ1-2 | TRBV3-1 | many | NA | TGTGCCAGCAGCCCCCCCGCAGGCGAATATGGCTACACCTTC | CASSPPAGEYGYTF
TRBJ1-4 | TRBV5-1 | many | NA | TGCGCCAGCAGCAAAACAGGGCAGACTAATGAAAAACTGTTTTTT | CASSKTGQTNEKLFF
TRBJ2-1 | TRBV5-1 | NA | TRBD1 | TGCGCCAGCAGCCGGGAACCGGGACAGGACAATGAGCAGTTCTTC | CASSREPGQDNEQFF
TRBJ2-3 | TRBV6-1 | NA | TRBD2 | TGTGCCAGCAAAATGGCCCGAACTAGCGACGGAACAGATACGCAGTATTTT | CASKMARTSDGTDTQYF
TRBJ1-5 | TRBV20-1 | few | NA | TGCAGTGCTAGACGCCGATCGGGGGTCGAGTATAGCAATCAGCCCCAGCATTTT | CSARRRSGVEYSNQPQHF
TRBJ2-5 | TRBV21-1 | NA | NA | TGTGCCAGCAGCAAAGCTCGTTTGACAGGGGGCGCCCCCGTAGAGACCCAGTACTTC | CASSKARLTGGAPVETQYF
TRBJ2-2 | TRBV7-9 | many | NA | TGTGCCAGCAGCTTAGCGGCGGGATCCGGGGAGCTGTTTTTT | CASSLAAGSGELFF
TRBJ2-5 | TRBV10-3 | NA | NA | TGTGCCATCAGTGAGTCCACGGGGGACACGAAAGAGACCCAGTACTTC | CAISESTGDTKETQYF
TRBJ2-2 | TRBV5-5 | NA | NA | TGTGCCAGCAGGCAGGGGCCGGTCAGCGGGGAGCTGTTTTTT | CASRQGPVSGELFF
TRBJ2-5 | TRBV11-3 | few | TRBD2 | TGTGCCAGCAGCTTGGATTTGGGCGGGGGGGCCTACCAAGAGACCCAGTACTTC | CASSLDLGGGAYQETQYF
TRBJ1-4 | TRBV7-8 | NA | NA | TGTGCCAGCAGCCCCACGGGGGCTGGTGAAAAACTGTTTTTT | CASSPTGAGEKLFF
TRBJ2-2 | TRBV6-2/TRBV6-3 | few | NA | TGTGCCAGCAGTTACAGAACCGGGGAGCTGTTTTTT | CASSYRTGELFF
TRBJ2-1 | TRBV20-1 | NA | NA | TGCAGTGCTAGTTGGAGGGGGCGGGATGAGCAGTTCTTC | CSASWRGRDEQFF
TRBJ2-7 | TRBV12-3/TRBV12-4 | few | NA | TGTGCCAGCAGTTTGAAAGGTAGCGAGCAGTACTTC | CASSLKGSEQYF
TRBJ2-3 | TRBV29-1 | NA | TRBD2 | TGCAGCGTTGTTCCACTAGCGGCCACCACCACAGATACGCAGTATTTT | CSVVPLAATTTDTQYF
TRBJ2-7 | TRBV27 | many | NA | TGTGCCAGCAGTCCCGCCGGAGGCGAGCAGTACTTC | CASSPAGGEQYF
TRBJ2-1 | TRBV29-1 | many | NA | TGCAGCGTTGAGGGAACTGGGGATTACAATGAGCAGTTCTTC | CSVEGTGDYNEQFF
TRBJ2-1 | TRBV24-1 | many | TRBD2 | TGTGCCACCAGTGATTTCCCTAGCGGGAGGGGGCAGTTCTTC | CATSDFPSGRGQFF
TRBJ1-6 | TRBV6-5 | few | NA | TGTGCCAGCAGTTACTGGGGGACTAATTCACCCCTCCACTTT | CASSYWGTNSPLHF
TRBJ1-6 | TRBV27 | NA | TRBD1 | TGTGCCAGCAGTTTGCAACAGGGGATGAGTTCACCCCTCCACTTT | CASSLQQGMSSPLHF
TRBJ1-1 | TRBV11-2 | NA | NA | TGTGCCAGCAGCTGGCAAGGGGGGCAAGGGGGTACTGAAGCTTTCTTT | CASSWQGGQGGTEAFF
TRBJ2-1 | TRBV28 | NA | TRBD2 | TGTGCCAGCGAAGCGGGGGGCCATTACAATGAGCAGTTCTTC | CASEAGGHYNEQFF
TRBJ2-7 | TRBV5-1 | few | NA | TGCGCCAGCAGCTTGGTACCGACCGTGTCCTCCAACGAGCAGTACTTC | CASSLVPTVSSNEQYF
TRBJ2-3 | TRBV6-1 | NA | NA | TGTGCCAGCAGTGAAGGACAATGGAGGACAGATACGCAGTATTTT | CASSEGQWRTDTQYF
TRBJ1-1 | TRBV29-1 | NA | NA | TGCAGCACGGGCCTTAGGTCTGAAGCTTTCTTT | CSTGLRSEAFF
TRBJ2-1 | TRBV20-1 | few | TRBD2 | TGCAGTGCTGCCCCACTAGCGGGAGGGCCGAGGTCCTACAATGAGCAGTTCTTC | CSAAPLAGGPRSYNEQFF
TRBJ1-2 | TRBV18 | many | NA | TGTGCCAGCTCACCACTGATCTCGACCAAAAAGGGGCTTATCGAGGGCTATGGCTACACCTTC | CASSPLISTKKGLIEGYGYTF
TRBJ2-1 | TRBV5-1 | many | TRBD2 | TGCGCCAGCAGCTCGGACATAGCGGGGTGGAATGAGCAGTTCTTC | CASSSDIAGWNEQFF
TRBJ2-5 | TRBV5-1 | few | TRBD1 | TGCGCCAGCAGCTTGGCTACAGGGGGGATCCAAGAGACCCAGTACTTC | CASSLATGGIQETQYF
TRBJ2-7 | TRBV14 | few | NA | TGTGCCAGCAGCCAAGTGGGGAGGTACTCCTACGAGCAGTACTTC | CASSQVGRYSYEQYF
TRBJ2-5 | TRBV20-1 | few | NA | TGCAGTGCTAGAGACCCCCTGGGCAGGGGAAAAGAGACCCAGTACTTC | CSARDPLGRGKETQYF
TRBJ2-3 | TRBV7-8 | NA | TRBD2 | TGTGCCAGCAGCCCCACGGGTGGATTAGCGGGGGGGCCGCCAGATACGCAGTATTTT | CASSPTGGLAGGPPDTQYF
TRBJ1-1 | TRBV12-3/TRBV12-4 | many | NA | TGTGCCAGCAGTTTTGGGCGGGGCCCAACTGAAGCTTTCTTT | CASSFGRGPTEAFF
TRBJ1-1 | TRBV3-1 | few | TRBD1 | TGTGCCAGCAGCCGTACAGGGGCTGTAGGTACTGAAGCTTTCTTT | CASSRTGAVGTEAFF
TRBJ2-7 | TRBV6-5 | NA | NA | TGTGCCAGCAGGACTCGGGTGGAGGCCTACGAGCAGTACTTC | CASRTRVEAYEQYF
TRBJ1-3 | TRBV28 | few | NA | TGTGCCAGCAGTTCCCCCGGAGCCTACTCTGGAAACACCATATATTTT | CASSSPGAYSGNTIYF
TRBJ2-3 | TRBV12-2 | NA | NA | TGTGCAAGTCGCTTAGCAGATACGCAGTATTTT | CASRLADTQYF
TRBJ1-6 | TRBV12-3/TRBV12-4 | many | TRBD1 | TGTGCCAGCAGTTTGGGTAGGACAGGGGGCGGTAATTCACCCCTCCACTTT | CASSLGRTGGGNSPLHF
TRBJ2-5 | TRBV10-2 | many | TRBD2 | TGCGCCAGCAGTGAAATTGGGACTAGCGGTTTTGAGACCCAGTACTTC | CASSEIGTSGFETQYF
TRBJ2-7 | TRBV28 | few | NA | TGTGCCAGCACCCCGAGGGTGATAGCCCCCTACGAGCAGTACTTC | CASTPRVIAPYEQYF
TRBJ2-5 | TRBV5-1 | few | NA | TGCGCCAGCAGAAAAGAGGAGACCCAGTACTTC | CASRKEETQYF
TRBJ2-1 | TRBV4-2 | NA | NA | TGTGCCAGCAGCCAAGATGTCCGCGGAACCTACAATGAGCAGTTCTTC | CASSQDVRGTYNEQFF
TRBJ1-6 | TRBV4-1 | few | NA | TGCGCCAGCAGCCCCCCTAGACAGAATAATTCACCCCTCCACTTT | CASSPPRQNNSPLHF
TRBJ1-5 | TRBV15 | many | NA | TGTGCCACCAGCAGAGACAAGGGGTTCAATCAGCCCCAGCATTTT | CATSRDKGFNQPQHF
TRBJ2-1 | TRBV7-2 | NA | TRBD2 | TGTGCCAGCAGCTTCCCGACTAGCGGGACAAACAATGAGCAGTTCTTC | CASSFPTSGTNNEQFF